The rows below give T cell receptor beta chains drawn from one sample of a study of monozygotic twins with inflammatory bowel disease. Reprocessing the 5' RACE reads, TCRdb reports a single entry for every CDR3 protein and omits DNA. Its listing shows about 160,000 distinct CDR3 sequences. The sequencing input was blood. The source is a human donor with ulcerative colitis or Crohn's disease, or a healthy co-twin of an affected twin (not recorded which). The CDR3 runs from the conserved cysteine through the conserved F or W.

>TRBV5-6|TRBJ1-2|12
CASSLWGGGYTF
>TRBV20-1|TRBJ1-1|13
CSAGTVLNTEAFF
>TRBV2|TRBJ2-5|11
CASRLEETQYF
>TRBV5-1|TRBJ1-2|15
CASSLALGRDYGYTF
>TRBV12-3/TRBV12-4|TRBJ2-5|12
CASSPDGGGEYF
>TRBV5-5|TRBJ1-2|13
CASSSRTAYGYTF
>TRBV4-1|TRBJ2-3|17
CASSHPGAGGATDTQYF
>TRBV10-3|TRBJ1-6|13
CAIGGQLDSPLHF
>TRBV7-9|TRBJ2-7|14
CATAPGQGNYEQYF
>TRBV7-9|TRBJ2-7|14
CASSPPTKVEEQYF
>TRBV5-4|TRBJ2-1|15
CASSLGRAGYNEQFF
>TRBV4-3|TRBJ2-7|15
CASSQGFGVSYEQYF
>TRBV12-2|TRBJ2-1|18
CASRLAGATLLHGDEQFF
>TRBV20-1|TRBJ2-1|14
CSAPWPRGLGEQFF
>TRBV9|TRBJ1-5|13
CASSVGWDQPQHF
>TRBV28|TRBJ1-2|13
CASSLWGAHGYTF
>TRBV6-5|TRBJ2-1|15
CASSYRLGLYNEQFF
>TRBV2|TRBJ2-2|16
CASDAPLESNTGELFF
>TRBV12-3/TRBV12-4|TRBJ1-5|14
CASSLRLKNQPQHF
>TRBV7-8|TRBJ1-2|13
CASSLAQLYGYTF
>TRBV19|TRBJ2-3|15
CASSKASGGADTQYF
>TRBV7-2|TRBJ2-7|17
CASSLGGPGQGYYEQYF
>TRBV10-3|TRBJ2-7|15
CAISAESGGAYEQYF
>TRBV18|TRBJ2-3|15
CASSPVRTSTDTQYF
>TRBV30|TRBJ1-2|12
CAWSEQGSGYTF
>TRBV6-5|TRBJ2-5|19
CASSSSGLAAPNYQETQYF
>TRBV7-3|TRBJ2-2|15
CASSSSGRNTGELFF
>TRBV27|TRBJ2-3|17
CASSPMSGTLARDTQYF
>TRBV6-5|TRBJ1-2|15
CASSFTRGPSYGYTF
>TRBV12-3/TRBV12-4|TRBJ1-6|15
CASSSGQGYNSPLHF
>TRBV18|TRBJ1-2|15
CASSPRTDANYGYTF
>TRBV6-1|TRBJ2-4|15
CASSPDSLAKNIQYF
>TRBV20-1|TRBJ2-1|14
CSAVRDRVHDEQFF
>TRBV7-2|TRBJ2-7|14
CASSEISGPYEQYF
>TRBV3-1|TRBJ2-1|14
CASSQRGGYNEQFF
>TRBV5-1|TRBJ1-1|12
CASGREPTEAFF
>TRBV12-3/TRBV12-4|TRBJ1-6|14
CASTPRQGNSPLHF
>TRBV5-1|TRBJ2-2|12
CASSLQGFELFF
>TRBV5-4|TRBJ1-2|13
CASSSDGVDGYTF
>TRBV7-2|TRBJ2-7|15
CASSSVAGGPYEQYF
>TRBV20-1|TRBJ2-2|16
CSARDVLAGGPGELFF
>TRBV12-3/TRBV12-4|TRBJ2-7|13
CASSREGTYEQYF
>TRBV5-5|TRBJ1-1|15
CASSFQGNLNAEAFF
>TRBV29-1|TRBJ2-1|15
CSVEAPTDSYNEQFF
>TRBV10-3|TRBJ2-5|13
CAIRGTHQETQYF
>TRBV6-2/TRBV6-3|TRBJ2-7|13
CASRGTGAYEQYF
>TRBV12-3/TRBV12-4|TRBJ2-5|15
CASSFSRRFEETQYF
>TRBV29-1|TRBJ2-1|15
CSVILATSSYNEQFF
>TRBV25-1|TRBJ2-1|16
CASSSWSGGSYNEQFF
>TRBV4-1|TRBJ2-1|20
CASSHTRIRDRTTYHNEQFF
>TRBV30|TRBJ1-6|16
CAWSVGIGKGNSPLHF
>TRBV5-8|TRBJ2-3|13
CASSSENTDTQYF
>TRBV7-9|TRBJ1-6|16
CASSSSAARNNSPLHF
>TRBV12-3/TRBV12-4|TRBJ2-2|16
CASKRIWDRNTGELFF
>TRBV3-1|TRBJ1-4|16
CASSQFPDRINEKLFF
>TRBV12-3/TRBV12-4|TRBJ1-2|12
CASSSGGEGYTF